This T cell receptor beta chain was captured by sequencing in a study of long-term antiretroviral therapy in people with HIV. This clone was seen a single time. The same CDR3 also results from other DNA sequences found in this sample. V shed 4 bases and J 1 base; nucleotides not matched to a gene: 4. The CDR3 contains 14 residues. CDR1 SGHRS and CDR2 YFSETQ come from the germline V gene. Among participants with HIV, every one received treatment in the United States. Survey-level resolution applied to immunoSEQ assay v3.0. Sequencing was performed with immunoSEQ multiplex PCR; in TCRdb, only in-frame clones are kept and a portion is missing. The profile shows 20,000 to 30,000 clones, roughly 89% of them singletons.

The material sequenced was unsorted PBMCs, taken 1.8 years before starting antiretroviral therapy. This sequence was found in a man aged 45 to 65 with HIV. This sequence joins TRBV5-1 and TRBJ2-5; 7 bases match TRBD1. CDR3 sequence reads: CASSLGTAQETQYF. The DNA for the CDR3 is TGCGCCAGCAGCCTAGGGACAGCCCAAGAGACCCAGTACTTC.